This is a list of T cell receptor beta chains from one sample in a study of T cells in localized non-small cell lung cancer. Profiled with immunoSEQ multiplex PCR; TCRdb holds only in-frame clones, not every one. The repertoire consists of about 35,000 clones, with about nine tenths occurring once and the leading ten covering roughly 4.2%. The input for sequencing was peripheral blood, taken before any cancer treatment. The receptors stem from a man aged 40 to 70 with stage I lung adenocarcinoma. CDR3s leave out the opening cysteine and the closing phenylalanine or tryptophan.

>TRBV19|TRBJ1-1
ASSNTGDYSEAF
>TRBV7-6|TRBJ2-7
ASSLTQRKPYEQY
>TRBV7-2|TRBJ1-2
ASSPVLALGSGYT
>TRBV6-5|TRBJ1-1
ASSYSYSLNTEAF
>TRBV6-1|TRBJ1-1
ASSEGRVTEAF
>TRBV28|TRBJ2-6
ASSETGTHSLSGANVLT
>TRBV5-1|TRBJ2-3
ASSLNGLTDTQY
>TRBV5-1|TRBJ1-1
ASSLGDVEAF
>TRBV2|TRBJ1-4
ARKKAGGEKLF
>TRBV7-8|TRBJ2-2
ASSLWAGDTGELF
>TRBV19|TRBJ2-7
ASSPTGTLGYEQY
>TRBV2|TRBJ2-2
ASRDTMNTGELF
>TRBV2|TRBJ2-1
ASSESASGGAGF
>TRBV5-1|TRBJ2-6
ASSLTFGSGANVLT
>TRBV6-5|TRBJ1-1
ASSLRQGGTEAF
>TRBV6-1|TRBJ2-3
ASSGPGPSGGVTDTQY